The 18 T cell receptor beta chains given below trace back to one sample, sequenced in a study of blood T cell repertoires in COVID-19. TCRdb keeps only in-frame clones here, not all; method: immunoSEQ multiplex PCR. Of about 220,000 clones listed, 70% to 85% are singletons. The sequencing sample was made of peripheral blood. The receptors were gathered from a man aged 50 or older with active or convalescent COVID-19.

The chain recombines TRBV7-9 with TRBJ2-2; tentative D call: TRBD1 (5 bases). The germline V gene encodes CDR1 SEHNR and CDR2 FQNEAQ (reference sequence). This CDR3 spans 14 amino acids. V shed 6 bases and J shed 1 base, with 9 bases lying between them. The CDR3 nucleotides are TGTGCCAGCAGTCCTACAGGGAACACCGGGGAGCTGTTTTTT. Translation gives CASSPTGNTGELFF. Together with reference TRBV7-9 and TRBJ2-2, the CDR3 gives the full variable domain: DTGVSQNPRHKITKRGQNVTFRCDPISEHNRLYWYRQTLGQGPEFLTYFQNEAQLEKSRLLSDRFSAERPKGSFSTLEIQRTEQGDSAMYLCASSPTGNTGELFFGEGSRLTVL.

The chain recombines TRBV9 with TRBJ2-1; 10 bases fit TRBD2. The CDR3 consists of 15 residues. Germline lookup yields CDR1 SGDLS and CDR2 YYNGEE. The J segment lost 1 base and the V segment lost 4 bases, leaving 2 bases of the junction unmatched. The CDR3 region is CASSPLAGSYNEQFF. The CDR3 DNA sequence: TGTGCCAGCAGCCCACTAGCGGGGTCCTACAATGAGCAGTTCTTC.

V is TRBV5-4 and J is TRBJ2-5; 10 bases are a match to TRBD1. The V segment lost 4 bases and the J segment 4 bases; nucleotides outside the gene matches: 7. Germline V gene lookup returns CDR1 SGHNT and CDR2 YYREEE (reference sequence). The CDR3 has 15 residues. Here the CDR3 reads CASSIPGQGRETQYF. DNA of the CDR3: TGTGCCAGCAGCATCCCGGGACAGGGGAGAGAGACCCAGTACTTC.

The rearrangement links TRBV7-2 to TRBJ1-1; D not resolved. The CDR3 has 13 amino acids. Trimming took off 4 bases at V and 1 base at J, with 7 bases between the two ends. Germline CDR1 is SGHTA and CDR2 is FQGNSA. The CDR3 nucleotides are TGTGCCAGCAGCTGGCGGCGGAACACTGAAGCTTTCTTT. Amino acid sequence: CASSWRRNTEAFF.

This clone was picked up one time. The rearrangement joins TRBV19 to TRBJ1-1; D is undetermined. Germline-derived CDR1 and CDR2 are LNHDA and SQIVND (reference sequence). The V end lost 2 bases, the J end lost 6 bases, and 16 bases lay between the germline ends. The CDR3 contains 15 residues. CDR3 sequence: CASSIRPWEVAEAFF. As DNA, the CDR3 is TGTGCCAGTAGTATACGTCCGTGGGAGGTCGCTGAAGCTTTCTTT.

V and J are TRBV2 and TRBJ1-6, with TRBD1 identical over 7 bases. The J segment lost 18 bases and the V segment lost 6 bases, leaving 11 bases of the junction unmatched. CDR1 is SNHLY and CDR2 is FYNNEI in the germline V gene. The CDR3 has 12 amino acids. CDR3 sequence: CASRNRDSTYHF. The CDR3 coding sequence is TGTGCCAGCAGGAACCGGGACAGCACTTACCACTTT.

The chain joins TRBV21-1 to TRBJ2-2; the listed D gene, TRBD2, was not tested against the DNA. TRBV21-1 is deemed a pseudogene. This CDR3 region has 16 residues. CDR3 protein: CASSKDGAGVAGELFF. The CDR3 DNA reads TGTGCCAGCAGCAAAGACGGAGCGGGAGTAGCCGGGGAGCTGTTTTTT.

The V call is TRBV10-2, the J call TRBJ1-6; 8 bases agree with TRBD1. Trimming took 8 bases from V and 11 from J; bases not matched to a gene: 17. Germline CDR1 WSHSY, CDR2 SAAADI. CDR3 length: 16 residues. The chain's CDR3 is CASPYPGQAVITPLHF. CDR3 sequence (DNA): TGCGCCAGCCCCTACCCGGGACAGGCAGTAATAACACCCCTCCACTTT.

The J gene is TRBJ2-1, the V gene TRBV9; D possibly corresponds to TRBD1 (8 bases). V was clipped by 0 bases and J by 3 bases, with 10 bases between them. This CDR3 comprises 15 residues. Per germline, CDR1 SGDLS and CDR2 YYNGEE. The CDR3, as DNA: TGTGCCAGCAGCGTAGACAGGGGGGGCTACAATGAGCAGTTCTTC. It yields the protein CASSVDRGGYNEQFF.

The chain combines TRBV29-1 with TRBJ1-3, with a tentative D call TRBD1 (6 bases). There are 13 residues in the CDR3. Germline V gene sequence: CDR1 SQVTM, CDR2 ANQGSEA. The V gene lost 6 bases and the J gene lost 1 base, with 10 bases spanning the gap. CDR3 coding DNA: TGCAGCGTCGACAGGAAGTCTGGAAACACCATATATTTT. Translated, it gives CSVDRKSGNTIYF.

The count of this clone is one. The CDR3 is CAWSVGQANYGYTF. CDR3 nucleotides: TGTGCCTGGAGTGTGGGACAGGCTAACTATGGCTACACCTTC. The chain uses TRBV30 and TRBJ1-2, with 8 bases lining up with TRBD1. V lost 0 bases to trimming and J lost 0 bases; unmatched junction nucleotides: 0. The CDR3 covers 14 residues. In germline, CDR1 is GTSNPN, CDR2 SVGIG (reference sequence).

This CDR3 is CASSPASEYEQFF. In nucleotides, the CDR3 is TGTGCCAGCTCACCAGCGAGCGAATATGAGCAGTTCTTC. The chain employs TRBV18 and TRBJ2-1; D unresolved. Trimming removed 2 bases at V and 8 bases at J, with 10 bases between. Germline values: CDR1 KGHSH, CDR2 LQKENI. This CDR3 contains 13 residues.

The chain recombines TRBV5-4 with TRBJ1-4; 7 bases map to TRBD1. V was pared by 3 bases and J by 8 bases, with 4 bases of the junction left unmatched. The germline CDR1 and CDR2 sequences are SGHNT and YYREEE (reference sequence). The CDR3 length is 13 residues. The CDR3 DNA is TGTGCCAGCAGCTACAGGGGTGGAGAAAAACTGTTTTTT. Amino acids: CASSYRGGEKLFF.

This clone was seen a handful of times. This chain joins TRBV15 and TRBJ1-1; tentatively, D is TRBD1 (5 bases). The CDR3 spans 13 residues. V lost 5 bases and J lost 7, with 14 bases in between. Germline-derived CDR1 and CDR2 are LNHNV and YYDKDF (reference sequence). CDR3 protein: CATSPGGEHEAFF. CDR3 DNA: TGTGCCACCAGCCCCGGGGGGGAACATGAAGCTTTCTTT.

Comment on this clone: Different DNA sequences within this sample yield the same CDR3. The chain uses TRBV20-1 and TRBJ2-3, with D possibly being TRBD2 (6 bases). Germline loops: CDR1 DFQATT, CDR2 SNEGSKA (reference sequence). The CDR3 contains 14 residues. V gave up 3 bases and J gave up 2 bases, with 12 bases separating them. Here the CDR3 reads CSASSGGDTDTQYF. Here the CDR3 DNA reads TGCAGTGCTAGTTCAGGAGGGGACACAGATACGCAGTATTTT.

The rearrangement joins TRBV4-3 to TRBJ1-1; TRBD1 is a possible D gene (6 bases). CDR3 size: 13 residues. The V and J ends lost 4 bases and 5 bases respectively, with 11 bases between them. Germline V gene lookup returns CDR1 LGHNA and CDR2 YSLEER. CDR3 bases: TGCGCCAGCAGCCGAGTGACAGGTACTGAAGCTTTCTTT. It encodes CASSRVTGTEAFF.

The J gene is TRBJ2-2, the V gene TRBV6-5; TRBD1 matches at 7 bases. The germline V gene encodes CDR1 MNHEY and CDR2 SVGAGI. The J segment lost 4 bases and the V segment lost 5 bases, leaving 4 bases of the junction unmatched. This CDR3 comprises 14 residues. CDR3 coding DNA: TGTGCCAGCAGTATGGGACAGCTCACCGGGGAGCTGTTTTTT. This sequence encodes CASSMGQLTGELFF.

The chain combines TRBV6-5 with TRBJ1-3; 7 bases fit TRBD1. The CDR3 runs 15 residues. V lost 3 bases, J lost 4 bases, and 6 bases stayed unmatched. Germline-derived CDR1 and CDR2 are MNHEY and SVGAGI. CDR3 residues: CASSYAGTEGNTIYF. In DNA, the CDR3 is TGTGCCAGCAGTTATGCCGGGACAGAAGGAAACACCATATATTTT.